This TCR beta chain was captured by sequencing in a study of blood T cell repertoires in COVID-19. Study as a whole: Whether acute or convalescent, the COVID-19 samples came from the United States, Italy and Spain. The cDNA or gDNA used as material had been derived from T cells, B-cell-depleted T cells, or PBMCs.

The CDR3 extends over 15 amino acids. Losses at the gene ends were 4 bases for V and 5 bases for J; bases not matched to a gene: 10. CDR1 and CDR2 (germline): MNHEY, SVGAGI. How the authors handled the data: It was from reference gene primer amplification that nucleated cell counts were estimated. TCRdb's table, derived via immunoSEQ multiplex PCR, lists solely in-frame clones and lacks some. D and trimming were read from the DNA, whereas the V and J calls and clone size are those reported in that table. The table records fewer than 250,000 clones, more than 85% of them present only once. The receptor's source is a man aged 30 to 45 with acute or convalescent COVID-19. Sequencing was performed on peripheral blood. The chain couples TRBV6-5 to TRBJ2-7; 8 bases agree with TRBD2. The CDR3 reads CASSSGGGGADEQYF. CDR3 nucleotides: TGTGCCAGCAGTTCCGGGGGGGGCGGGGCAGACGAGCAGTACTTC.